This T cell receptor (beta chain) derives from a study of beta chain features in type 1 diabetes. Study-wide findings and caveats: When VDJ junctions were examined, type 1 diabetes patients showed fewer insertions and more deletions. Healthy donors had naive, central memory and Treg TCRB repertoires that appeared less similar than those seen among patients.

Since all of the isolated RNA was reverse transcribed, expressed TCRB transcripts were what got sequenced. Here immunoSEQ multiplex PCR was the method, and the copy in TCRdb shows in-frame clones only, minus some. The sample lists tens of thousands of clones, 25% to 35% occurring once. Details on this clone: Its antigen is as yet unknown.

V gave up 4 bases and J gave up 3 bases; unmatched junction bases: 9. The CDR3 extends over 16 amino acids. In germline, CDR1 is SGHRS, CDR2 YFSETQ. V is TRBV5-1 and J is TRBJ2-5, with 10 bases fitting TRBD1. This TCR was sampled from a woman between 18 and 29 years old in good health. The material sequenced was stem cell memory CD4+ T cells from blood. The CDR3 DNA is TGCGCCAGCAGCCTACTTCCGACAGGGGGCGAAGAGACCCAGTACTTC. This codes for CASSLLPTGGEETQYF.